A selection of T cell receptor beta chains follows, all from one sample in a study of PD-1 blockade in classical Hodgkin lymphoma. Produced via immunoSEQ multiplex PCR; TCRdb's table is partial and in-frame only. The sample yields roughly 20,000 clones, over 65% seen once. The source was peripheral blood mononuclear cells (PBMCs), collected before the fourth cycle of nivolumab. Receptors were obtained from a human donor with classical Hodgkin lymphoma. Both conserved end residues are part of each CDR3. Fields, in order: V gene, D gene, J gene, clone size, CDR3 DNA, CDR3 protein. The D gene is left open where the match is weak. A row's size may be missing; if present it is once, few, many or a size class.

TRBV6-1,TRBD2,TRBJ2-3,NA,TGTGCCAGCGAGATACTAGCGGCCCCAACTCGATCGCAGTATTTT,CASEILAAPTRSQYF
TRBV6-5,TRBD1,TRBJ1-1,NA,TGTGCCAGCAGTGATCGGGACAGGGAGGCTTTCTTT,CASSDRDREAFF
TRBV6-5,TRBD1,TRBJ1-2,once,TGTGCCAGCAGTTATGACCAGGGGGCGGACTATGGCTACACCTTC,CASSYDQGADYGYTF
TRBV6-1,NA,TRBJ2-5,NA,TGTGCCAGCAGTTCGGGCGGGACAGCAGAGACCCAGTACTTC,CASSSGGTAETQYF
TRBV29-1,NA,TRBJ1-5,NA,TGCAGCGTCGATGGACGATCGAGTCAGCCCCAGCATTTT,CSVDGRSSQPQHF
TRBV19,NA,TRBJ2-3,NA,TGTGCCAGTCAGATAAATTCCTTTAGTAGTGGCACAGATACGCAGTATTTT,CASQINSFSSGTDTQYF
TRBV29-1,TRBD2,TRBJ2-1,NA,TGCAGCGTCGACGGGAGGGCCCTCGGCAATGAGCAGTTCTTC,CSVDGRALGNEQFF
TRBV5-1,NA,TRBJ2-3,NA,TGCGCCAGCAGCTTGGTTGGAGCGGGTAGCGCAAATACGCAGTATTTT,CASSLVGAGSANTQYF
TRBV19,TRBD1,TRBJ2-7,once,TGTGCCAGTAGTACAAGGGACAGGGAGTACGAGCAGTACTTC,CASSTRDREYEQYF
TRBV15,TRBD2,TRBJ2-7,few,TGTGCCACCAGCGGCGACCGGGGGGGGGAGCAGTACTTC,CATSGDRGGEQYF
TRBV18,TRBD1,TRBJ2-7,NA,TGTGCCAGCTCGCGAGGGACAGACCTACAAACCTACGAGCAGTACTTC,CASSRGTDLQTYEQYF
TRBV11-2,NA,TRBJ2-1,NA,TGTGCCAGCAGCTTAGAGGGTCGGAGCGATGAGTTCTTC,CASSLEGRSDEFF
TRBV5-5,NA,TRBJ1-2,few,TGTGCCAGCAGCTTATCGGGGGGCGCTAACTATGGCTACACCTTC,CASSLSGGANYGYTF
TRBV19,TRBD2,TRBJ2-3,NA,TGTGCCAGTACCGCCCGACTAGCGGGCCACACAGATACGCAGTATTTT,CASTARLAGHTDTQYF
TRBV14,NA,TRBJ2-3,NA,TGTGCCAGCAGCCTGCCCCGTATAGCGGGCACAGATACGCAGTATTTT,CASSLPRIAGTDTQYF
TRBV18,NA,TRBJ2-5,NA,TGTGCCAGCGCCAGGGGATTCCAAGAGACCCAGTACTTC,CASARGFQETQYF